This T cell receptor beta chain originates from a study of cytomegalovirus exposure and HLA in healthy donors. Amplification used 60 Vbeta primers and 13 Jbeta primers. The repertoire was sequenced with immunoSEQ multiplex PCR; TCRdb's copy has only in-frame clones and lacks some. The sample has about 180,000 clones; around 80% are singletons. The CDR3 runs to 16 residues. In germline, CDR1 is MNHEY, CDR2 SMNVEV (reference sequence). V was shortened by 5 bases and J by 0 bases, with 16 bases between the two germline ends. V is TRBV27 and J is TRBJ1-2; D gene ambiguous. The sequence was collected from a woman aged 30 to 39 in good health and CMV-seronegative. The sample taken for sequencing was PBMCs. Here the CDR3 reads CASSPPSGLTNYGYTF. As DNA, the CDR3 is TGTGCCAGCAGTCCTCCCTCAGGACTTACTAACTATGGCTACACCTTC.